A single T cell receptor beta chain is shown here with its context. Its antigen is still unknown. The record originates from a study of cytomegalovirus exposure and HLA in healthy donors. Study-level background: Around 78 million unique TCRs, all from HLA-typed donors, were included in an early release of the data.

The V gene lost 4 bases and the J gene lost 2 bases, with 4 bases spanning the gap. This CDR3 has 12 residues. Germline V CDR1 and CDR2: MNHEY, SMNVEV (reference sequence). The PCR used 60 Vbeta and 13 Jbeta primers. Clones were read by immunoSEQ multiplex PCR, and TCRdb kept only the in-frame ones, dropping some. Of fewer than 30,000 clones in the sample, about three fifths were seen once. Overall study results and limits: Reported results showed that the classifier diagnosed cytomegalovirus status with high specificity and sensitivity.

The sequence came from a male donor in good health and CMV-seropositive. Sample: PBMCs. The chain has TRBV27 and TRBJ2-3; no definite D call. The CDR3 bases are TGTGCCAGCAGTTCTGTCACAGATACGCAGTATTTT. Protein: CASSSVTDTQYF.